Below are 9 T cell receptor beta chains sequenced from a single sample in a study of identical twins. TCRdb analysed the 5' RACE reads with MiXCR anew, one entry per CDR3 protein. The table lists 250,000 or so distinct CDR3 sequences, about 12% of them singletons. Separately, the same data were catalogued under a study of yellow fever vaccine responses in identical twins.

Specimen: memory (CD45RO+) T cells sorted from blood. These receptor sequences come from a young woman in good health.

In its sample, this clonotype was seen a few times. The chain carries TRBV18 and TRBJ2-7; 9 bases line up with TRBD1. Losses at the gene ends were 3 bases for V and 3 bases for J; bases not matched to a gene: 6. Germline-derived CDR1 and CDR2 are KGHSH and LQKENI. The CDR3 totals 15 residues. The CDR3 DNA follows: TGTGCCAGCTCACCGGAACAGGGGGCCTTCTACGAGCAGTACTTC. Translation gives CASSPEQGAFYEQYF.

V is TRBV7-2 and J is TRBJ2-5; 7 positions agree with TRBD1. After removal of 6 bases from V and 1 base from J, the junction contained 2 bases not matched to a gene. CDR1 and CDR2 from the germline V gene are SGHTA and FQGNSA. CDR3 length: 13 amino acids. The CDR3, as DNA: TGTGCCAGCAGAGGGGACAGCCAAGAGACCCAGTACTTC. As protein: CASRGDSQETQYF.

The genes are TRBV20-1 and TRBJ2-1; D gene uncertain. CDR1 is DFQATT and CDR2 is SNEGSKA in the germline V gene (reference sequence). The length of the CDR3 is 13 residues. Trimming removed 4 bases at V and 0 bases at J, with 7 bases between. DNA for the CDR3: TGCAGTGCTATGAGTGGCTCCTACAATGAGCAGTTCTTC. This translates into CSAMSGSYNEQFF.

A few counts support this clonotype. The gene calls are TRBV5-4 and TRBJ1-2; D not resolved. CDR1 SGHNT and CDR2 YYREEE come from the germline V gene (reference sequence). The length of the CDR3 is 13 residues. V was clipped by 3 bases and J by 4 bases, with 10 bases between them. CDR3 in DNA: TGTGCCAGCAGCTCGGACTCCCTCTATGGCTACACCTTC. Protein product: CASSSDSLYGYTF. Full variable domain (remainder filled in from reference TRBV5-4 and TRBJ1-2): ETGVTQSPTHLIKTRGQQVTLRCSSQSGHNTVSWYQQALGQGPQFIFQYYREEENGRGNFPPRFSGLQFPNYSSELNVNALELDDSALYLCASSSDSLYGYTFGSGTRLTVV.

The V call is TRBV7-2, the J call TRBJ2-2; D is uncertain. Trimming stripped 1 base from V and 6 bases from J, with 15 bases between. Looked up from germline, CDR1 is SGHTA and CDR2 is FQGNSA. The CDR3 loop spans 16 amino acids. CDR3 DNA: TGTGCCAGCAGCTTAGTGGCCGAGGTCTGGGCCGGGGAGCTGTTTTTT. Translating it yields CASSLVAEVWAGELFF.

This clonotype was observed a handful of times. This chain joins TRBV20-1 and TRBJ2-7, with 9 bases matching TRBD2. Germline CDR1 reads DFQATT; CDR2 reads SNEGSKA (reference sequence). J was trimmed by 6 bases and V by 3 bases; bases with no gene match: 12. The CDR3 consists of 15 residues. The CDR3, as DNA: TGCAGTGCTAGGCAAAGGTCCCTAGCGGGATTCGAGCAGTACTTC. Its protein product is CSARQRSLAGFEQYF.

This clonotype was detected many times. V and J are TRBV12-3 or TRBV12-4 and TRBJ1-6; 8 bases map to TRBD1. V shed 7 bases, J shed 12 bases, and the junction held 8 bases outside the gene matches. The CDR3 contains 13 residues. The CDR3 DNA follows: TGTGCCAGCACTCAAGGACAGGGTAGACCCCTCCACTTT. Translating gives CASTQGQGRPLHF.

V and J are TRBV5-5 and TRBJ2-3; D unresolved. The CDR3 loop spans 14 amino acids. Trimming pared 1 base from V and 2 bases from J, leaving 8 bases between. Germline-derived CDR1 and CDR2 are SGHKS and YYEKEE (reference sequence). The CDR3 protein is CASSLTLLTDTQYF. CDR3 nucleotides: TGTGCCAGCAGCTTGACCCTCCTCACAGATACGCAGTATTTT.

This chain joins TRBV19 and TRBJ1-1; D unresolved. The CDR3 consists of 12 residues. The V gene lost 5 bases and the J gene lost 5 bases, with 9 bases spanning the gap. Germline CDR1 reads LNHDA; CDR2 reads SQIVND (reference sequence). CDR3 protein: CASSPGWTEAFF. CDR3 nucleotides: TGTGCCAGTAGTCCCGGGTGGACTGAAGCTTTCTTT.